A single sample is the source of the 2 T cell receptor beta chains below, sequenced in a study of T cells in narcolepsy. Sequencing used immunoSEQ multiplex PCR; TCRdb keeps in-frame clones, though not all of them. The sample records about 30,000 clones, roughly four fifths being singletons. The sample was CD45RA- memory CD4+ T cells from PBMCs. These receptor sequences come from a human donor with narcolepsy.

The rearrangement uses TRBV7-2 and TRBJ2-1; 12 bases agree with TRBD2. The CDR3 extends over 17 amino acids. Trimming cost V 4 bases and J 4 bases; bases outside gene matches: 8. In germline, CDR1 is SGHTA, CDR2 FQGNSA. Written as DNA, the CDR3 is TGTGCCAGCAGCTCCTCCGGGACTAGCGGGCAGTACAATGAGCAGTTCTTC. Translated: CASSSSGTSGQYNEQFF.

The J gene is TRBJ1-6, the V gene TRBV11-2, with 8 nucleotides matching TRBD1. The CDR3 is made up of 15 amino acids. Unmatched junction bases numbered 8, after V lost 6 bases and J lost 7 bases. Per germline, CDR1 SGHAT and CDR2 FQNNGV. In DNA, the CDR3 is TGTGCCAGCAGTTGGGGACAGGCGGGGAATTCACCCCTCCACTTT. It translates to CASSWGQAGNSPLHF.